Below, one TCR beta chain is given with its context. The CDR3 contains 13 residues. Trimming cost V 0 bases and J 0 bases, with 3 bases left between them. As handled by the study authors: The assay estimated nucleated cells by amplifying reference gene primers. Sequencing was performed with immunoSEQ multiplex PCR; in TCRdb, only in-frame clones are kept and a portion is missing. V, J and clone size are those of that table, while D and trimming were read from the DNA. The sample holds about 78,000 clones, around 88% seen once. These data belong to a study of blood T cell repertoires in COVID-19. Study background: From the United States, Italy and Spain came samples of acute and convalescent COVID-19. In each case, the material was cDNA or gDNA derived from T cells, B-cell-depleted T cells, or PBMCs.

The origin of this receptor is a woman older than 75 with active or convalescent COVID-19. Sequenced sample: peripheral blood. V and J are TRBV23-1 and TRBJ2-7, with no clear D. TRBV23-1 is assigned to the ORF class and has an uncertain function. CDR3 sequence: CASSQSISYEQYF. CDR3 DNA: TGCGCCAGCAGTCAATCCATCTCCTACGAGCAGTACTTC.